Reported below is one T cell receptor (beta chain). The antigen is not known. The data stem from a study of T-cell reconstitution after alpha-beta-depleted transplantation in children. Study conclusions and caveats: The main origin of T-cell counts and diversity one year after transplant was newly produced T cells. Certain patients had high TCRbeta diversity at day 60, and it came from recipient T cells and thymic progenitors that survived. Several hundred expanded graft clones reportedly gave rise to the alpha-beta T cells present about two months after transplant.

Researchers prepared the TCRbeta library using unique molecular identifiers, the study reports. TCRdb fed the PCR reads into MiXCR, producing one record per CDR3 protein. The table has around 100,000 distinct CDR3 sequences, 10% seen once; the top ten hold under 40%. Sequencing used PBMCs, obtained before TCRalphabeta/CD19-depleted stem cell transplant. This TCR was sampled from a boy between 2 and 10 years old with acute lymphoblastic leukemia, due to receive a stem cell transplant.

DNA of the CDR3: TGTGCCAGCAGTCCCTCCTGGGCCACCGGGACAGATGGCTACACCTTC. Translating gives CASSPSWATGTDGYTF. The chain links TRBV25-1 to TRBJ1-2, with 7 positions matching TRBD1. This CDR3 spans 16 amino acids. The V segment lost 5 bases and the J segment 6 bases; nucleotides outside the gene matches: 15. Per the germline V gene, CDR1 is MGHDK and CDR2 is SYGVNS.